The clone carrying this T cell receptor beta chain came up a few times. Its antigen is as yet unknown. The Oncomine TCR Beta short-read assay sequenced DNA from cultured CD4+ T cells. TCRdb reprocessed the PCR reads via MiXCR and lists one record per CDR3 protein. This sample carries over 8,000 distinct CDR3 sequences, 20% to 30% of them seen once, and the ten largest clones take 20% to 30%. This entry is derived from a study of vaccination and CD4 T cells after COVID-19. Study background: A median of around 73 days (range 14 to 241) separated dose two from the taking of post-vaccine samples.

The treatment is: approximately 9-day PBMC culture with coronavirus spike peptide pools or control peptides (ViraFEST assay). ViraFEST enlarged antigen-specific T cell populations with peptide pools and afterwards sequenced TCRs. V was shortened by 4 bases and J by 7 bases, with 4 bases between the two germline ends. Germline lookup yields CDR1 SNHLY and CDR2 FYNNEI. There are 11 residues in the CDR3. This chain connects TRBV2 to TRBJ2-2; D not resolved. The sequence derives from a human donor who received a COVID-19 vaccine. Sequencing was performed on CD4+ T cells from blood, cultured in vitro, taken before SARS-CoV-2 vaccination. CDR3 bases: TGTGCCAGCAGTGGGAGCGGGGAGCTGTTTTTT. This codes for CASSGSGELFF.